This is a list of T cell receptor beta chains from one sample in a study of metastatic and nonmetastatic thyroid tumors. From the PCR reads, TCRdb re-called clones with MiXCR. The data hold tens of thousands of clones, with approximately 18% observed a single time. Sequenced sample: blood. These receptors all come from a male donor with papillary thyroid cancer or a benign thyroid nodule (not recorded which). Some clones in this sample may be carry-over from other donors' samples. The CDR3 runs from the conserved cysteine through the conserved F or W. A D gene is named only where the DNA matches it firmly. For some rows the clone size is stated as once, few or many, or as a class when expanded; others skip it.

.,.,TRBJ2-5,TRBV5-1,TGCGCCAGCAGCTTGGGTGCTAGCGTGGGCGCGGAGACCCAGTACTTC,CASSLGASVGAETQYF
TRBD2,many,TRBJ2-5,TRBV12-3/TRBV12-4,TGTGCCAGCAGCTCCCACCTGTTCCTAGCGGGGGGAGAGACCCAGTACTTC,CASSSHLFLAGGETQYF
.,.,TRBJ2-1,TRBV20-1,TGCAGTGCTAGAGAATCGGGACGGACCTACGATGGGCAGTTCTTC,CSARESGRTYDGQFF
TRBD2,many,TRBJ2-5,TRBV6-6,TGTGCCAGCAGTTACATCGCGGGGGACCTCCAAGAGACCCAGTACTTC,CASSYIAGDLQETQYF
TRBD2,.,TRBJ2-7,TRBV5-1,TGCGCCAGCAGCGAACGTAGCGGGAGTACTTACGAGCAGTACTTC,CASSERSGSTYEQYF
.,medium-sized,TRBJ1-5,TRBV6-1,TGTGCCAGCAGTGCCATGGTAGGTCAGCCCCAGCATTTT,CASSAMVGQPQHF
.,few,TRBJ1-3,TRBV10-2,TGCGCCAGCCGGGACGGTGGTTCTGGAAGCACAATATATTTT,CASRDGGSGSTIYF
.,many,TRBJ1-5,TRBV5-5,TGTGCCAGCAGCTTGCAGGTTTATAGCAATCAGCCCCAGCATTTT,CASSLQVYSNQPQHF
TRBD1,few,TRBJ1-1,TRBV10-1,TGCGCCAGCAGTGGGACAGGGGGCTGGACTGAAGCTTTCTTT,CASSGTGGWTEAFF
.,many,TRBJ1-5,TRBV11-2,TGTGCCAGCAGCTTAGAGGGACTTCGCAATCAGCCCCAGCATTTT,CASSLEGLRNQPQHF
TRBD2,many,TRBJ2-5,TRBV10-2,TGCGCCAGCAGGCTCCAGCGGGGGGGCCAAGAGACCCAGTACTTC,CASRLQRGGQETQYF
TRBD1,.,TRBJ2-2,TRBV11-3,TGTGCTAGCAGCGTAACAGGGGTTAGCACCGGGGAGCTGTTTTTT,CASSVTGVSTGELFF
.,few,TRBJ1-2,TRBV24-1,TGTGCCACCAGTGCGGGGGGTGGCTACACCTTC,CATSAGGGYTF
.,.,TRBJ2-7,TRBV2,TGTGCCAGCAACCGGGGTGGAGGGGTGGCCGTCGAGCAGTACTTC,CASNRGGGVAVEQYF
TRBD2,many,TRBJ2-1,TRBV19,TGTGCCAGTAGTATTTCGTTAGCGGGAGGGTATGAGCAGTTCTTC,CASSISLAGGYEQFF
.,many,TRBJ2-7,TRBV3-1,TGTGCCAGCAGCTCCAGGGTCTTATCCGAGCAGTACTTC,CASSSRVLSEQYF
.,many,TRBJ1-1,TRBV7-9,TGTGCCAGCAGCTTAAGTACTGACAGGGAAGCTTTCTTT,CASSLSTDREAFF
TRBD2,few,TRBJ2-1,TRBV12-3/TRBV12-4,TGTGCCAGCAGCCACCCGCCGGGACTAGCTGGGAAGCCGTCCAATGAGCAGTTCTTC,CASSHPPGLAGKPSNEQFF
.,few,TRBJ2-6,TRBV6-2/TRBV6-3,TGTGTCAGCAGCAGACTGGGGGCCTCTGTGGCCAACGTCCTGACTTTC,CVSSRLGASVANVLTF
.,.,TRBJ1-2,TRBV5-5,TGTGCCAGCAGCTTGGCAGGGGCCAACTATGGCTACACCTTC,CASSLAGANYGYTF